This TCR beta chain came from a study of T-cell reconstitution after alpha-beta-depleted transplantation in children. Looked up from germline, CDR1 is DFQATT and CDR2 is SNEGSKA (reference sequence). J was trimmed by 2 bases and V by 2 bases; bases with no gene match: 6. This CDR3 region has 15 residues. Researchers prepared the TCRbeta library using unique molecular identifiers, the study reports. Each CDR3 protein gets one entry after TCRdb re-called the PCR reads with MiXCR. The repertoire consists of a few hundred thousand distinct CDR3 sequences, with 10% occurring once and the leading ten covering around 2.4%.

Specimen: PBMCs from the stem cell graft donor, collected from the stem cell graft. The chain is built from TRBV20-1 and TRBJ2-7, with 10 bases matching TRBD2. The source is a human donor who donated a stem cell graft to a child with acute lymphoblastic leukemia. The DNA of the CDR3 is TGCAGTGCTAGAAAACCAGCGGGAGGGGCCTACGAGCAGTACTTC. Its translation is CSARKPAGGAYEQYF.